The 4 T cell receptor beta chains below were found in one sample sequenced in a study of memory CD4+ T cells and cytomegalovirus serostatus. Single viable CD3+CD4+CD8-CD45RO+ cells were sorted as the memory CD4+ T cells. Sequenced by immunoSEQ multiplex PCR; TCRdb stores in-frame clones only, minus some. The top ten hold roughly 0.94% of the sample, which has roughly 60,000 clones, roughly 80% seen once. The material sequenced was memory CD4+ T cells from blood. The receptors were gathered from an adult in good health and CMV-seronegative.

The V gene is TRBV5-1, the J gene TRBJ2-3; TRBD2 is a possible D gene (6 bases). The CDR3 consists of 16 residues. Germline V gene sequence: CDR1 SGHRS, CDR2 YFSETQ. The V end lost 4 bases, the J end lost 1 base, and 16 bases lay between the germline ends. The CDR3 is CASSILSGTGTDTQYF. The CDR3 nucleotides read TGCGCCAGCAGCATCCTATCCGGGACTGGCACAGATACGCAGTATTTT.

This CDR3 reads CASTNEGTGNSPLHF. As DNA, the CDR3 is TGTGCCAGCACCAACGAGGGGACAGGGAATTCACCCCTCCACTTT. The V and J genes are TRBV6-5 and TRBJ1-6, with 9 bases matching TRBD1. The germline gives CDR1 MNHEY, CDR2 SVGAGI. The V segment lost 7 bases and the J segment 7 bases; nucleotides outside the gene matches: 8. The CDR3 covers 15 residues.

The CDR3 sequence is CASRSWTSGTDTQYF. The CDR3, as DNA: TGTGCCAGCAGATCTTGGACTAGCGGCACAGATACGCAGTATTTT. The chain couples TRBV27 to TRBJ2-3, with 9 bases lining up with TRBD2. V trimming: 6 bases; J trimming: 1 base; junction bases outside the gene matches: 5. From germline, CDR1 is MNHEY and CDR2 SMNVEV (reference sequence). The CDR3 has 15 residues.

V is TRBV10-3 and J is TRBJ2-2; 10 bases align to TRBD1. The germline V gene encodes CDR1 ENHRY and CDR2 SYGVKD. The CDR3 has 14 amino acids. With V trimmed by 6 bases and J by 3 bases, 1 base remained unmatched. CDR3 amino acids: CAIRGTGDTGELFF. CDR3 nucleotide sequence: TGTGCCATCAGGGGGACAGGGGACACCGGGGAGCTGTTTTTT.